These 11 T cell receptor beta chains were sequenced from one sample in a study of identical twins. TCRdb ran MiXCR on the 5' RACE reads and lists one entry per CDR3 protein. The data contain about 260,000 distinct CDR3 sequences, roughly 7% of them singletons. This sample was also put to use in a study of yellow fever vaccine responses in identical twins.

Sequencing input: memory (CD45RO+) T cells sorted from blood. These receptors all come from a woman aged 18-29 years in good health.

Ten or more counts support this clonotype. The chain joins TRBV10-2 to TRBJ2-1; possibly TRBD2 for D (7 bases). This CDR3 has 13 amino acids. Germline loops: CDR1 WSHSY, CDR2 SAAADI. V was cut by 5 bases and J by 7 bases, with 12 bases left in between. The CDR3 is CASSPQGGNEQFF. The DNA of the CDR3 is TGCGCCAGCAGTCCACAGGGAGGGAATGAGCAGTTCTTC.

This clonotype appeared a few times. The chain links TRBV11-1 to TRBJ2-3, with 9 bases lining up with TRBD1. V gave up 5 bases and J gave up 5 bases; unmatched junction bases: 14. The germline CDR1 and CDR2 sequences are SGHAT and FQDESV (reference sequence). The length of the CDR3 is 17 residues. This CDR3 is CASSPSRGGTGRDTQYF. The CDR3, as DNA: TGTGCCAGCAGCCCTAGCAGAGGTGGGACAGGGCGAGATACGCAGTATTTT.

This clonotype has a count of ten or more. The gene calls are TRBV4-1 and TRBJ1-1; D not resolved. Between the trimmed V and J ends, which lost 3 bases and 4 bases, there was a span of 15 bases. Germline lookup yields CDR1 MGHRA and CDR2 YSYEKL. This CDR3 has 15 residues. CDR3 nucleotides: TGCGCCAGCAGCCATGGACCCCAAGCGGCCACTGAAGCTTTCTTT. As protein: CASSHGPQAATEAFF.

This chain connects TRBV11-2 to TRBJ1-5, with 7 bases aligning to TRBD1. The CDR3 length is 20 residues. The germline CDR1 and CDR2 sequences are SGHAT and FQNNGV. The J segment lost 6 bases and the V segment lost 4 bases, leaving 24 bases of the junction unmatched. The CDR3 sequence is CASSSNVGQDRPEVFQPQHF. CDR3 nucleotides: TGTGCCAGCAGCTCCAACGTCGGACAGGACAGGCCAGAAGTGTTTCAGCCCCAGCATTTT.

This clonotype has ten or more counts. This chain uses TRBV13 with TRBJ2-1; no firm D call. This CDR3 region has 12 residues. CDR1 is PRHDT, CDR2 FYEKMQ, per germline (reference sequence). The ends were cut back, 1 base at V and 4 bases at J, with 2 bases in the middle. CDR3 region: CASSLVYNEQFF. CDR3 bases: TGTGCCAGCAGCTTAGTATACAATGAGCAGTTCTTC.

This clonotype was detected many times. This chain connects TRBV20-1 to TRBJ1-4; D remains ambiguous. V was cut by 0 bases and J by 1 base, with 9 bases left in between. The length of the CDR3 is 15 residues. Germline lookup yields CDR1 DFQATT and CDR2 SNEGSKA (reference sequence). Here the CDR3 reads CSARDERKTNEKLFF. CDR3 DNA sequence: TGCAGTGCTAGAGATGAAAGAAAAACTAATGAAAAACTGTTTTTT.

The chain combines TRBV20-1 with TRBJ2-2; the match to TRBD1 covers 8 bases. J gave up 1 base and V 3 bases, and 4 bases lay outside the gene matches. The CDR3 is made up of 15 amino acids. Germline V gene data show CDR1 as DFQATT and CDR2 as SNEGSKA (reference sequence). CDR3 sequence reads: CSASSGQGNTGELFF. CDR3 nucleotide sequence: TGCAGTGCTAGCTCCGGACAGGGGAACACCGGGGAGCTGTTTTTT.

The chain couples TRBV20-1 to TRBJ2-3, with TRBD1 matching 12 bases. The CDR3 runs 16 residues. Unmatched junction bases numbered 10, after V lost 6 bases and J lost 3 bases. Germline V gives CDR1 DFQATT, CDR2 SNEGSKA (reference sequence). CDR3 sequence: CSASSGTGGRTDTQYF. In DNA, the CDR3 is TGCAGTGCCTCTTCCGGGACAGGGGGCAGGACAGATACGCAGTATTTT.

This clonotype was found a few times. The chain is built from TRBV29-1 and TRBJ2-1, with D maybe TRBD2 (6 bases). This CDR3 has 15 residues. Between the trimmed V and J ends, which lost 1 base and 7 bases, there was a span of 17 bases. CDR1 and CDR2 (germline): SQVTM, ANQGSEA. Here the CDR3 reads CSVEGGKAGTNEQFF. The CDR3 DNA reads TGCAGCGTTGAAGGCGGAAAGGCGGGAACGAATGAGCAGTTCTTC.

This clonotype was detected ten times or more. V gene TRBV5-6 combines with J gene TRBJ1-3; 7 bases are a match to TRBD1. This CDR3 contains 15 residues. The germline gives CDR1 SGHDT, CDR2 YYEEEE. V lost 1 base, J lost 1 base, and 2 bases stayed unmatched. The CDR3 reads CASSLRGPSGNTIYF. As DNA, the CDR3 is TGTGCCAGCAGCTTGAGGGGGCCATCTGGAAACACCATATATTTT.

The genes are TRBV7-9 and TRBJ2-1, with D unresolved. CDR3 length: 13 amino acids. Per the germline V gene, CDR1 is SEHNR and CDR2 is FQNEAQ (reference sequence). V lost 5 bases and J 2 bases, leaving 7 bases between the germline ends. The CDR3 is CASSLVTYNEQFF. CDR3 nucleotide sequence: TGTGCCAGCAGCCTGGTGACCTACAATGAGCAGTTCTTC.